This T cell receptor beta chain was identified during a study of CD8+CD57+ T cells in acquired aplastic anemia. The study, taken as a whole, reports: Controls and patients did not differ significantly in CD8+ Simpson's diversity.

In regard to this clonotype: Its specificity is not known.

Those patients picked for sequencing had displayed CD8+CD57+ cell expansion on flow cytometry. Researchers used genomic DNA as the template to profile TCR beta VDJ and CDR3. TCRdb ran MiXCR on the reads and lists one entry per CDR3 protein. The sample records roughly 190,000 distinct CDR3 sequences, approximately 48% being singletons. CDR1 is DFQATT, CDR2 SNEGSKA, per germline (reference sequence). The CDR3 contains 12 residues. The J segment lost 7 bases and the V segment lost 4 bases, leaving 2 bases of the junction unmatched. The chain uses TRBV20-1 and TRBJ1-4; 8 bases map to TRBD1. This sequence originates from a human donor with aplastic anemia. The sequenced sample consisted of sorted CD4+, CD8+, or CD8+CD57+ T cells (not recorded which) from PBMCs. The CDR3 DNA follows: TGCAGTGCTAAAGGACAGGGTGAAAAACTGTTTTTT. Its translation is CSAKGQGEKLFF.